Sequencing of this TCR beta chain was carried out in a study of CXCR3-negative and CXCR3-positive naive CD8 T cells. General observations from the study: Naive cells that were CXCR3-positive had more hydrophobic TRB CDR3s (compared with CXCR3-negative naive cells). The TRBV-TRBJ usage of naive CXCR3-negative and CXCR3-positive cells was similar, but that of memory cells differed.

As to this clonotype: Its target is not known.

TRB cDNA libraries were made by UMI-labeled 5' RACE. For each CDR3 protein, TCRdb gives one entry from its re-call of the 5' RACE reads, without DNA. The sample totals several thousand distinct CDR3 sequences. The CDR3 length is 14 residues. Germline V gene sequence: CDR1 SGDLS, CDR2 YYNGEE. The genes are TRBV9 and TRBJ2-3; the D call of TRBD1 rests on TCRdb alone, since no DNA is present to check it. The sample comprised naive CXCR3+ CD8+ T cells from blood. The subset was: CD45RO-CCR7+CD27+CD95- naive CD8+ T cells expressing CXCR3 (TNR3+). The clonotype originates from a human donor in good health. Some clones in this sample may be carry-over from other donors' samples. The CDR3 sequence: CASSVQGQGSTQYF.